The entry that follows covers one T cell receptor (beta chain) sequence. Antigen: not known. These data belong to a study of beta chain features in type 1 diabetes. The study's findings and limits: These data did not resolve whether HLA type affects TCRB rearrangement. Patients with type 1 diabetes showed fewer VDJ junction insertions and more deletions.

cDNA synthesis used the whole RNA isolate, giving expressed TCRB sequences. TCRdb's copy holds only in-frame clones and misses some; the assay was immunoSEQ multiplex PCR. The sample records some 900,000 clones, roughly 15% being singletons. The receptor was isolated from a woman in her late teens or twenties in good health. The sequenced material came from naive CD4+ T cells from blood.

The CDR3 DNA reads as TGTGCCAGCAGCTTATCAGGGGATATCACAGATACGCAGTATTTT. Translation: CASSLSGDITDTQYF. The chain couples TRBV7-3 to TRBJ2-3; the D gene is possibly TRBD1 (6 bases). CDR1 is SGHTA, CDR2 FQGTGA, per germline. V was trimmed by 2 bases and J by 2 bases, leaving 11 bases between them. The CDR3 totals 15 residues.